The 32 T cell receptor beta chains below all came from one sample that was sequenced in a study of T-cell reconstitution after alpha-beta-depleted transplantation in children. The authors prepared the TCRbeta library with unique molecular identifiers. Each CDR3 protein is one row after TCRdb ran MiXCR on the PCR reads. The sample shows roughly 570,000 distinct CDR3 sequences, 25% to 30% of them seen only once. The specimen comprised PBMCs, sampled before TCRalphabeta/CD19-depleted stem cell transplant. These receptors all come from a boy under two years old with Wiskott-Aldrich syndrome, due to receive a stem cell transplant.

This clonotype was detected only a few times. The chain carries TRBV5-1 and TRBJ2-3; TRBD2 might be the D (5 bases). CDR3 length: 11 amino acids. Trimming pared 6 bases from V and 5 bases from J, leaving 7 bases between. Germline V gene lookup returns CDR1 SGHRS and CDR2 YFSETQ. The CDR3 sequence: CASNEGDTQYF. CDR3 bases: TGCGCCAGCAACGAGGGAGATACGCAGTATTTT. Full variable domain (outside the CDR3, taken from reference TRBV5-1 and TRBJ2-3): KAGVTQTPRYLIKTRGQQVTLSCSPISGHRSVSWYQQTPGQGLQFLFEYFSETQRNKGNFPGRFSGRQFSNSRSEMNVSTLELGDSALYLCASNEGDTQYFGPGTRLTVL.

This clonotype has a handful of counts. The chain employs TRBV15 and TRBJ2-1; the match to TRBD2 covers 8 bases. From germline, CDR1 is LNHNV and CDR2 YYDKDF (reference sequence). The length of the CDR3 is 16 residues. V trimming: 1 base; J trimming: 2 bases; junction bases outside the gene matches: 4. The CDR3 DNA reads as TGTGCCACCAGCAGAGTCACTAGCGGAGCCTACAATGAGCAGTTCTTC. Encoded protein: CATSRVTSGAYNEQFF.

The chain carries TRBV5-1 and TRBJ2-7; D may be TRBD1 or TRBD2 (5 bases each). CDR3 length: 16 residues. The germline V gene has CDR1 SGHRS and CDR2 YFSETQ. Trimming stripped 0 bases from V and 1 base from J, with 14 bases between. The CDR3 nucleotides are TGCGCCAGCAGCTTGGAGTACCGGGACCATTCCTACGAGCAGTACTTC. The encoded protein is CASSLEYRDHSYEQYF.

This chain joins TRBV7-3 and TRBJ2-5, with 8 positions matching TRBD1. CDR1 is SGHTA, CDR2 FQGTGA, per germline. This CDR3 contains 14 residues. Trimming removed 5 bases from V and 3 bases from J; junction bases left unmatched: 5. For the CDR3, the DNA is TGTGCCAGCAGCGGGACAGGTTGGGAAGAGACCCAGTACTTC. It translates to CASSGTGWEETQYF.

This chain links TRBV10-3 with TRBJ2-7, with 13 bases identical to TRBD2. Per germline, CDR1 ENHRY and CDR2 SYGVKD. This CDR3 has 15 residues. J gave up 6 bases and V 4 bases, and 6 bases lay outside the gene matches. CDR3 in amino acids: CAISGGTSGIREQYF. In DNA, the CDR3 is TGTGCCATCAGTGGGGGGACTAGCGGGATTCGCGAGCAGTACTTC.

This clonotype was detected only a few times. The chain links TRBV11-2 to TRBJ2-1, with 9 bases lining up with TRBD2. In germline, CDR1 is SGHAT, CDR2 FQNNGV. The CDR3 runs 15 residues. V shed 6 bases and J 5 bases; nucleotides not matched to a gene: 8. Written as DNA, the CDR3 is TGTGCCAGCAGGCCCCTAGCGGGATCAAACAATGAGCAGTTCTTC. Translated, it gives CASRPLAGSNNEQFF.

There are a few counts of this clonotype. The chain couples TRBV12-3 or TRBV12-4 to TRBJ2-7, with D maybe TRBD2 (5 bases). The V end lost 0 bases, the J end lost 4 bases, and 10 bases lay between the germline ends. CDR3 length equals 14 residues. CDR3 protein: CASSLALARYEQYF. CDR3 nucleotides: TGTGCCAGCAGTTTAGCTCTAGCTAGATACGAGCAGTACTTC.

V is TRBV5-1 and J is TRBJ2-3; D gene uncertain. Germline V gene data show CDR1 as SGHRS and CDR2 as YFSETQ. The CDR3 consists of 14 residues. The V end lost 1 base, the J end lost 5 bases, and 11 bases lay between the germline ends. In DNA, the CDR3 is TGCGCCAGCAGCTTGCAGTCCCCCATAGATACGCAGTATTTT. Residues: CASSLQSPIDTQYF.

There are many counts of this clonotype. The chain couples TRBV5-1 to TRBJ2-1, with 8 bases lining up with TRBD2. The germline V gene encodes CDR1 SGHRS and CDR2 YFSETQ. V trimming: 6 bases; J trimming: 4 bases; junction bases outside the gene matches: 9. The CDR3 contains 15 residues. CDR3 loop: CASTIAGGLYNEQFF. The CDR3, as DNA: TGCGCCAGCACGATTGCGGGAGGTCTGTACAATGAGCAGTTCTTC.

The gene calls are TRBV20-1 and TRBJ1-5; possibly TRBD1 for D (5 bases). Germline V gives CDR1 DFQATT, CDR2 SNEGSKA (reference sequence). Trimming stripped 3 bases from V and 3 bases from J, with 12 bases between. This CDR3 has 14 amino acids. CDR3 residues: CSARQDTNNQPQHF. CDR3 nucleotide sequence: TGCAGTGCTAGGCAGGACACGAACAATCAGCCCCAGCATTTT.

The chain joins TRBV20-1 to TRBJ2-5; 10 bases fit TRBD1. Looked up from germline, CDR1 is DFQATT and CDR2 is SNEGSKA (reference sequence). The CDR3 length is 14 residues. J lost 5 bases, V lost 8 bases, and 11 bases had no gene match. This CDR3 reads CSPAILDRGETQYF. The CDR3 DNA sequence: TGCAGTCCCGCTATTCTGGACAGGGGGGAGACCCAGTACTTC.

The CDR3: CASSLAPGTGELFF. In DNA form, the CDR3 reads TGTGCCAGCAGCTTAGCCCCAGGGACCGGGGAGCTGTTTTTT. The V and J genes are TRBV7-9 and TRBJ2-2; D may be TRBD1 (5 bases). The length of the CDR3 is 14 residues. In germline, CDR1 is SEHNR, CDR2 FQNEAQ (reference sequence). Trimming cost V 0 bases and J 5 bases, with 7 bases left between them.

The chain is built from TRBV27 and TRBJ2-7; 12 positions match TRBD2. Per the germline V gene, CDR1 is MNHEY and CDR2 is SMNVEV (reference sequence). CDR3 length: 18 amino acids. Trimming at V came to 2 bases and at J to 6 bases, leaving 14 bases not matched to a gene. The CDR3 loop reads CASSLSFRLAGAVSEQYF. The CDR3 region has the DNA TGTGCCAGCAGTTTAAGTTTCCGACTAGCGGGAGCGGTATCCGAGCAGTACTTC.

In the case of this clonotype: At one of its ends the junction is not consistent with the germline gene, which may arise from a read error. CDR3 DNA: TGTGCCAGCAGCCAAAGGTGGGACACTGACGCTTTCTTT. Encoded protein: CASSQRWDTDAFF. V usage is TRBV3-1 and J usage is TRBJ1-1; D perhaps matches TRBD1 (6 bases). The CDR3 is made up of 13 amino acids. Germline assignment: CDR1 LGHDT and CDR2 YNNKEL (reference sequence). Supplemented by reference TRBV3-1 and TRBJ1-1, the full variable domain reads DTAVSQTPKYLVTQMGNDKSIKCEQNLGHDTMYWYKQDSKKFLKIMFSYNNKELIINETVPNRFSPKSPDKAHLNLHINSLELGDSAVYFCASSQRWDTDAFFGQGTRLTVV.

This clonotype occurred once. The chain links TRBV25-1 to TRBJ2-5; tentative D call: TRBD1 (6 bases). Germline-derived CDR1 and CDR2 are MGHDK and SYGVNS. Trimming left V 5 bases short and J 6 bases short, with 13 bases between. The CDR3 totals 13 residues. Here the CDR3 DNA reads TGTGCCAGCAGTACTACAGGGCTAAAGACCCAGTACTTC. It is translated as CASSTTGLKTQYF.

The sample holds a few counts of this clonotype. This chain connects TRBV7-3 to TRBJ2-3, with 10 bases lining up with TRBD2. This CDR3 is built from 17 residues. After removal of 1 base from V and 5 bases from J, the junction contained 9 bases not matched to a gene. Germline assignment: CDR1 SGHTA and CDR2 FQGTGA. CDR3 loop: CASSLSPSGSLGDTQYF. DNA of the CDR3: TGTGCCAGCAGCTTAAGTCCTAGCGGGAGTTTGGGAGATACGCAGTATTTT.

The chain couples TRBV27 to TRBJ1-5, with D unresolved. Germline assignment: CDR1 MNHEY and CDR2 SMNVEV (reference sequence). V dropped 3 bases and J dropped 0 bases, with 6 bases sitting between them. The CDR3 is made up of 14 amino acids. CDR3 amino acids: CASSFSGSNQPQHF. CDR3 nucleotide sequence: TGTGCCAGCAGTTTTAGCGGTAGCAATCAGCCCCAGCATTTT.

The chain combines TRBV6-1 with TRBJ2-6; possible D gene TRBD1, 5 bases. This CDR3 has 20 amino acids. V lost 0 bases to trimming and J lost 0 bases, with 18 bases between them. CDR1 MNHNS and CDR2 SASEGT come from the germline V gene. CDR3 coding DNA: TGTGCCAGCAGTGAAGCGTGGGGCTATCTCGATCTCTCTGGGGCCAACGTCCTGACTTTC. Amino acid sequence: CASSEAWGYLDLSGANVLTF.

J is TRBJ2-3 and V is TRBV5-1; D is unresolved. Looked up from germline, CDR1 is SGHRS and CDR2 is YFSETQ. This CDR3 contains 15 residues. V dropped 2 bases and J dropped 0 bases, with 10 bases sitting between them. CDR3 residues: CASSFFSPSTDTQYF. The CDR3 DNA reads as TGCGCCAGCAGCTTTTTCTCACCCAGCACAGATACGCAGTATTTT.

Only a few counts were recorded for this clonotype. The chain is built from TRBV20-1 and TRBJ1-5; the D is unclear. With 3 bases removed from V and 0 bases from J, the gap between germline ends came to 9 bases. Germline V CDR1 and CDR2: DFQATT, SNEGSKA (reference sequence). The length of the CDR3 is 14 residues. CDR3 residues: CSASGRYSNQPQHF. The CDR3 region has the DNA TGCAGTGCTAGTGGACGGTATAGCAATCAGCCCCAGCATTTT.

This chain joins TRBV28 and TRBJ2-7, with D possibly matching TRBD1 (7 bases). The CDR3 runs 17 residues. Germline CDR1 MDHEN, CDR2 SYDVKM. The V gene lost 3 bases and the J gene lost 2 bases, with 20 bases spanning the gap. CDR3 region: CASSFPTGDFRTYEQYF. Written as DNA, the CDR3 is TGTGCCAGCAGTTTCCCAACAGGGGACTTCCGCACCTACGAGCAGTACTTC.

The V call is TRBV5-1, the J call TRBJ1-1; D is uncertain. The CDR3 sequence is 14 residues long. Germline CDR1 is SGHRS and CDR2 is YFSETQ. The V gene lost 2 bases and the J gene lost 1 base, with 9 bases spanning the gap. As DNA, the CDR3 is TGCGCCAGCAGCTTCGGACTCAAGAACACTGAAGCTTTCTTT. This sequence encodes CASSFGLKNTEAFF.

This clonotype showed up just a few times. The rearrangement links TRBV12-3 or TRBV12-4 to TRBJ2-2; the match to TRBD2 covers 9 bases. The CDR3 consists of 13 residues. V lost 6 bases, J lost 6 bases, and 2 bases stayed unmatched. CDR3 protein: CASRVAGAGELFF. The DNA for the CDR3 is TGTGCCAGCAGAGTAGCGGGAGCCGGGGAGCTGTTTTTT.

This clonotype showed up just a few times. The V and J genes are TRBV6-1 and TRBJ1-1; TRBD1 might be the D (5 bases). Germline V CDR1 and CDR2: MNHNS, SASEGT. The CDR3 is made up of 14 amino acids. V was pared by 6 bases and J by 1 base, with 12 bases between. The CDR3 region is CASRVGTENTEAFF. CDR3 sequence (DNA): TGTGCCAGCAGAGTCGGGACGGAGAACACTGAAGCTTTCTTT.

V gene TRBV12-3 or TRBV12-4 combines with J gene TRBJ1-3; perhaps TRBD1 as D (6 bases). The CDR3 is made up of 14 amino acids. The germline V and J ends were trimmed by 8 bases and 1 base, with 12 bases remaining between them. The CDR3 region has the DNA TGTGCCAGCTCAACAGGGTTATCTGGAAACACCATATATTTT. Its protein is CASSTGLSGNTIYF.

The genes are TRBV6-5 and TRBJ2-5, with TRBD1 matching 9 bases. The CDR3 totals 16 residues. Germline loops: CDR1 MNHEY, CDR2 SVGAGI. The junction had 10 bases not matched to a gene; V was cut back by 1 base and J by 7 bases. Written as DNA, the CDR3 is TGTGCCAGCAGTTACTTGGGAGGAGGACAGGGGCCGACCCAGTACTTC. It translates to CASSYLGGGQGPTQYF.

V usage is TRBV4-2 and J usage is TRBJ1-4; 9 bases line up with TRBD1. CDR1 is LGHNA and CDR2 is YNFKEQ in the germline V gene. The CDR3 totals 17 residues. J gave up 5 bases and V 1 base, and 8 bases lay outside the gene matches. The CDR3 region is CASSQAGQGRRNEKLFF. The DNA of the CDR3 is TGTGCCAGCAGCCAAGCGGGACAGGGCCGACGGAATGAAAAACTGTTTTTT.

This chain connects TRBV7-9 to TRBJ2-3; a weak D match, TRBD2 (6 bases). Trimming took off 4 bases at V and 1 base at J, with 12 bases between the two ends. The CDR3 spans 15 residues. The V gene's germline CDR1 is SEHNR and CDR2 FQNEAQ (reference sequence). The CDR3 loop is CASSSGLPRTDTQYF. In nucleotides, the CDR3 is TGTGCCAGCAGCTCGGGACTTCCCCGCACAGATACGCAGTATTTT.

This clonotype was seen more than once but under ten times. CDR3 amino acids: CASSQEAGGYQETQYF. CDR3 nucleotide sequence: TGCGCCAGCAGCCAAGAAGCGGGAGGGTACCAAGAGACCCAGTACTTC. The J gene is TRBJ2-5, the V gene TRBV4-1; 10 bases are a match to TRBD2. V lost 0 bases and J lost 0; bases outside the gene matches: 1. The CDR3 loop spans 16 amino acids. CDR1 and CDR2 from the germline V gene are MGHRA and YSYEKL.

The CDR3, as DNA: TGTGCCAGCAGCCCTATTTTGGACAGGGAACACGAGCAGTACTTC. As protein: CASSPILDREHEQYF. The chain is built from TRBV7-2 and TRBJ2-7; TRBD1 agrees at 8 bases. Losses at the gene ends were 5 bases for V and 5 bases for J; bases not matched to a gene: 11. Germline V gives CDR1 SGHTA, CDR2 FQGNSA. The CDR3 is 15 amino acids.

The chain links TRBV27 to TRBJ2-1, with 9 bases that match TRBD2. In germline, CDR1 is MNHEY, CDR2 SMNVEV (reference sequence). V shed 1 base and J 8 bases; nucleotides not matched to a gene: 0. CDR3 length: 13 amino acids. CDR3 residues: CASSLWTSDEQFF. The CDR3 DNA reads TGTGCCAGCAGTTTATGGACTAGCGATGAGCAGTTCTTC.

This clonotype was counted a few times. V is TRBV5-1 and J is TRBJ2-1; D is unclear. Trimming left V 1 base short and J 4 bases short, with 15 bases between. This CDR3 is built from 16 residues. Germline CDR1 and CDR2: SGHRS and YFSETQ. The CDR3 sequence: CASSLSGGDPYNEQFF. The CDR3 region has the DNA TGCGCCAGCAGCTTGTCTGGCGGAGACCCGTACAATGAGCAGTTCTTC.